The clone carrying this T cell receptor (beta chain) was observed many times. Its antigen is not identified. Sampling of bone marrow took place during active disease in every patient. The sample originates from a study of read filtering for tumor transcriptome and immune sequencing. Background on the study: Revised staging placed eight or nine patients in R-ISS I, roughly 16 in II, 6 or 7 in III. Study-wide results and caveats: Correlation between methods rose after single-read clonotypes were removed.

The CDR3 totals 14 residues. V lost 5 bases and J lost 3; bases outside the gene matches: 7. Germline V gene data show CDR1 as SEHNR and CDR2 as FQNEAQ (reference sequence). The library was built from around 400 ng RNA with molecular barcoded adaptors for alpha/delta and beta/gamma chains. TCRdb processed the reads anew with MiXCR; each CDR3 protein has one entry. The sample consists of about 27,000 distinct CDR3 sequences, 13% to 15% of them appearing once. The chain carries TRBV7-9 and TRBJ2-7; the match to TRBD1 covers 7 bases. This sequence was found in a donor over 35 with multiple myeloma. The sequenced sample was a population of CD138-negative cells sorted from bone marrow. In DNA, the CDR3 is TGTGCCAGCAGCGTGGACAGGTGGAACTACGAGCAGTACTTC. Residues: CASSVDRWNYEQYF. The full variable domain, with the rest looked up from reference TRBV7-9 and TRBJ2-7, is DTGVSQNPRHKITKRGQNVTFRCDPISEHNRLYWYRQTLGQGPEFLTYFQNEAQLEKSRLLSDRFSAERPKGSFSTLEIQRTEQGDSAMYLCASSVDRWNYEQYFGPGTRLTVT.